The clone carrying this TCR beta chain has only a few counts. Its specificity is not known. This sample stems from a study of T cell repertoires in cytomegalovirus infection. Study-wide context: From public TCR beta signatures came an indication of both CMV infection and matching HLA type.

One entry per CDR3 protein, called by TCRdb with MiXCR from the reads. This table holds about 360,000 distinct CDR3 sequences, 15% to 20% found once. The ends were cut back, 5 bases at V and 0 bases at J, with 10 bases in the middle. Germline CDR1 is MDHEN and CDR2 is SYDVKM. The CDR3 has 15 amino acids. Overall study findings and caveats: The cumulative frequency of public TCR beta families distinguished individuals who carried CMV together with the relevant HLA.

The chain joins TRBV28 to TRBJ1-4, with unresolved D. Sequenced: PBMCs. The TCR was taken from a human donor in good health (CMV status not recorded). Some clones in this sample may be carry-over from other donors' samples. CDR3 sequence: CASSTMGSTNEKLFF. The CDR3 DNA sequence: TGTGCCAGCAGTACCATGGGATCAACTAATGAAAAACTGTTTTTT.